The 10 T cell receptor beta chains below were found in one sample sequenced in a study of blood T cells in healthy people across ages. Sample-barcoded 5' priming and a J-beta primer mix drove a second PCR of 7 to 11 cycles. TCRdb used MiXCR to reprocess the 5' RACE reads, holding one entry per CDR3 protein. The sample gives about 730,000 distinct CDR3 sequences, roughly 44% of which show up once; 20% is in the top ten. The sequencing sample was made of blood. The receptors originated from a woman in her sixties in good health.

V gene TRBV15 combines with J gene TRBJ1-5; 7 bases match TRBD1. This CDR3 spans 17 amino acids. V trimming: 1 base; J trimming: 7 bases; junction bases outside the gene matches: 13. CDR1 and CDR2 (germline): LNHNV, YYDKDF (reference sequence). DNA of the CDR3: TGTGCCACCAGCAGAGGCAATCCAGGGGGAAGTGGACAGCCCCAGCATTTT. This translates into CATSRGNPGGSGQPQHF.

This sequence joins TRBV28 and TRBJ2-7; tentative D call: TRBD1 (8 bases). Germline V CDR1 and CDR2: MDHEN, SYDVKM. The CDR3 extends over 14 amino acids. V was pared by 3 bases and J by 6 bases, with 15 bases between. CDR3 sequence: CASSLPDREGEQYF. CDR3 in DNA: TGTGCCAGCAGTTTGCCGGACAGGGAGGGCGAGCAGTACTTC.

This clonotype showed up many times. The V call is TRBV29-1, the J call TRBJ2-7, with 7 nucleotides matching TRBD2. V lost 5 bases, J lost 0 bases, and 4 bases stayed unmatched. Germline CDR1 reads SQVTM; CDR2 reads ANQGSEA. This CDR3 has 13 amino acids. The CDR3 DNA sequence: TGCAGCGTTACTAGCGTACTCTCCTACGAGCAGTACTTC. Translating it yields CSVTSVLSYEQYF.

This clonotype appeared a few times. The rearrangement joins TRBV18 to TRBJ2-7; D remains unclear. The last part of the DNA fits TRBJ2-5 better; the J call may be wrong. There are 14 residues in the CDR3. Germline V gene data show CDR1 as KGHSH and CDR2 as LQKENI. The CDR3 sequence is CASQTSTTQETQYF. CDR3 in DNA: TGTGCCAGCCAAACCTCGACCACACAAGAGACCCAGTACTTC.

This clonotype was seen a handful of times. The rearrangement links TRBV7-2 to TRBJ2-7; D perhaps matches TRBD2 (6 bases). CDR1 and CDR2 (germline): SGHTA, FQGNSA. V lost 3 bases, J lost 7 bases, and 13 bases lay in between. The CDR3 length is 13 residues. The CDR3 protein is CASSLEGTGEQYF. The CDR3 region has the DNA TGTGCCAGCAGCTTGGAAGGGACTGGTGAGCAGTACTTC. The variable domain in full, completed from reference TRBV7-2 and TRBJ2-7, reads GAGVSQSPSNKVTEKGKDVELRCDPISGHTALYWYRQSLGQGLEFLIYFQGNSAPDKSGLPSDRFSAERTGGSVSTLTIQRTQQEDSAVYLCASSLEGTGEQYFGPGTRLTVT.

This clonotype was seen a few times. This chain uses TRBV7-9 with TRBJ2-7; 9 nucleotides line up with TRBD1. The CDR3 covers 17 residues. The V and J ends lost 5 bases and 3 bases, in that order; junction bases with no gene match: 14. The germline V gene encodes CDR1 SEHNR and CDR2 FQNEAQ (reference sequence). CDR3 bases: TGTGCCAGCAGCCCACTAAGAGCCGGGACAGGGAGCTACGAGCAGTACTTC. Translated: CASSPLRAGTGSYEQYF.

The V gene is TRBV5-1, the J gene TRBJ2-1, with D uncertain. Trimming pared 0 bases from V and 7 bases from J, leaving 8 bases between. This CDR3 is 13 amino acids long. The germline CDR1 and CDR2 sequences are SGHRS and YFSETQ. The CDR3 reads CASSLEALNEQFF. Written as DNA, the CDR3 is TGCGCCAGCAGCTTGGAGGCTTTGAATGAGCAGTTCTTC.

Here the CDR3 DNA reads TGCGCCAGCAGGGAGGACAGGACCACTAAACTGACTAATGAAAAACTGTTTTTT. As protein: CASREDRTTKLTNEKLFF. V usage is TRBV4-1 and J usage is TRBJ1-4; 7 bases align to TRBD1. This CDR3 has 18 residues. Germline CDR1 MGHRA, CDR2 YSYEKL. The trim removed 6 bases at V and 2 bases at J, leaving 15 bases unmatched.

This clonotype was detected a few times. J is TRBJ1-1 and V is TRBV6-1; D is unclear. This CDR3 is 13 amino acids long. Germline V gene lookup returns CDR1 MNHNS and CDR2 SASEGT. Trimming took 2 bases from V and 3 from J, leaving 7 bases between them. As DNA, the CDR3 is TGTGCCAGCAGTGAAAGTAGGGACACTGAAGCTTTCTTT. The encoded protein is CASSESRDTEAFF.

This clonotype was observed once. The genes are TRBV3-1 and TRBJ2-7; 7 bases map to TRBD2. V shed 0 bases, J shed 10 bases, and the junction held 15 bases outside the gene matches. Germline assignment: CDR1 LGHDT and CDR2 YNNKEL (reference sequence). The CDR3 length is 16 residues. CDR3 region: CASSQDLSTAGGSQYF. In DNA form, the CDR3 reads TGTGCCAGCAGCCAAGATCTGTCAACCGCCGGGGGGTCCCAGTACTTC.